These 24 T cell receptor beta chains came from one sample sequenced in a study of shared clonotypes between healthy human individuals. Sequencing used immunoSEQ multiplex PCR; TCRdb keeps in-frame clones, though not all of them. The sample consists of some 2,000,000 clones, approximately 94% of them appearing once. As defined, naive CD8 cells were CD45RO-negative and positively selected for CCR7, with terminally differentiated effector memory CD45RA+ cells excluded. Specimen: naive CD8+ T cells sorted from blood. Receptor source: a man younger than 35 in good health.

About this clone: This sample also contains other DNA sequences that code for the same CDR3. The genes are TRBV30 and TRBJ2-3; D may be TRBD2 (6 bases). CDR3 length: 13 amino acids. Germline lookup yields CDR1 GTSNPN and CDR2 SVGIG (reference sequence). The V gene lost 3 bases and the J gene lost 5 bases, with 12 bases spanning the gap. CDR3: CAWSGGAGDTQYF. The CDR3 region has the DNA TGTGCCTGGAGCGGAGGAGCGGGAGATACGCAGTATTTT.

The chain has TRBV7-8 and TRBJ2-3; TRBD2 matches 7 bases. CDR3 size: 15 residues. V was clipped by 0 bases and J by 3 bases; unmatched bases: 3. In germline, CDR1 is SGHVS, CDR2 FQNEAQ. The CDR3 DNA is TGTGCCAGCAGCTTAGCTAGCGGGTGGACAGATACGCAGTATTTT. It specifies CASSLASGWTDTQYF. Full variable domain (remainder filled in from reference TRBV7-8 and TRBJ2-3): GAGVSQSPRYKVAKRGQDVALRCDPISGHVSLFWYQQALGQGPEFLTYFQNEAQLDKSGLPSDRFFAERPEGSVSTLKIQRTQQEDSAVYLCASSLASGWTDTQYFGPGTRLTVL.

The chain employs TRBV4-1 and TRBJ2-1; D is perhaps TRBD1 (5 bases). CDR3 size: 15 residues. Germline CDR1 MGHRA, CDR2 YSYEKL. V gave up 0 bases and J gave up 7 bases, with 13 bases separating them. The DNA of the CDR3 is TGCGCCAGCAGCCAAGAAGGATCCTCAGGGAATGAGCAGTTCTTC. Residues: CASSQEGSSGNEQFF.

V is TRBV2 and J is TRBJ1-2; possible D gene TRBD1, 6 bases. Germline CDR1 SNHLY, CDR2 FYNNEI. The V gene lost 1 base and the J gene lost 4 bases, with 13 bases spanning the gap. The CDR3 is 15 amino acids. For the CDR3, the DNA is TGTGCCAGCAGTGAAGAAGGGGGGTTATTCTATGGCTACACCTTC. It specifies CASSEEGGLFYGYTF. Based on the CDR3 plus reference TRBV2 and TRBJ1-2, the full variable domain is EPEVTQTPSHQVTQMGQEVILRCVPISNHLYFYWYRQILGQKVEFLVSFYNNEISEKSEIFDDQFSVERPDGSNFTLKIRSTKLEDSAMYFCASSEEGGLFYGYTFGSGTRLTVV.

This chain uses TRBV7-8 with TRBJ1-6; 11 bases map to TRBD1. The CDR3 has 16 amino acids. Losses at the gene ends were 0 bases for V and 8 bases for J; bases not matched to a gene: 3. CDR1 SGHVS and CDR2 FQNEAQ come from the germline V gene. The CDR3 loop is CASSLALGQGDSPLHF. The CDR3 DNA is TGTGCCAGCAGCTTAGCCTTGGGACAGGGGGATTCACCCCTCCACTTT. Drawing the rest from reference TRBV7-8 and TRBJ1-6, the complete variable domain is GAGVSQSPRYKVAKRGQDVALRCDPISGHVSLFWYQQALGQGPEFLTYFQNEAQLDKSGLPSDRFFAERPEGSVSTLKIQRTQQEDSAVYLCASSLALGQGDSPLHFGNGTRLTVT.

This chain links TRBV5-4 with TRBJ2-3; D may correspond to TRBD1 or TRBD2 (5 bases each). Trimming stripped 0 bases from V and 5 bases from J, with 10 bases between. The CDR3 sequence is 14 residues long. Germline lookup yields CDR1 SGHNT and CDR2 YYREEE (reference sequence). The CDR3 coding sequence is TGTGCCAGCAGCTTGGGTGTGGGGGTAGATACGCAGTATTTT. Protein sequence: CASSLGVGVDTQYF.

The rearrangement joins TRBV6-1 to TRBJ2-3; the D gene is possibly TRBD2 (6 bases). This CDR3 comprises 14 residues. Germline V lookup: CDR1 MNHNS, CDR2 SASEGT. Trimming removed 7 bases at V and 0 bases at J, with 11 bases between. The CDR3 DNA reads as TGTGCCAGCATTCGGGGGACTAGCACAGATACGCAGTATTTT. Translated, it gives CASIRGTSTDTQYF.

J is TRBJ1-5 and V is TRBV7-6, with a weak D call TRBD1 (5 bases). Trimming pared 1 base from V and 4 bases from J, leaving 14 bases between. Germline values: CDR1 SGHVS, CDR2 FNYEAQ. The CDR3 length is 16 residues. CDR3 in amino acids: CASSLGPGLENQPQHF. In DNA form, the CDR3 reads TGTGCCAGCAGCTTAGGTCCAGGGTTAGAAAATCAGCCCCAGCATTTT.

Regarding this clone: Other DNA sequences from this sample encode an identical CDR3 as well. The V call is TRBV7-9, the J call TRBJ1-1, with D unresolved. The V and J ends lost 1 base and 0 bases respectively, with 6 bases between them. This CDR3 spans 14 amino acids. CDR1 and CDR2 (germline): SEHNR, FQNEAQ (reference sequence). CDR3 bases: TGTGCCAGCAGCTTAGTACTTATGAACACTGAAGCTTTCTTT. Translation: CASSLVLMNTEAFF.

The chain is built from TRBV5-1 and TRBJ2-7; 7 bases match TRBD2. Germline-derived CDR1 and CDR2 are SGHRS and YFSETQ. The V segment lost 4 bases and the J segment 1 base; nucleotides outside the gene matches: 5. The CDR3 spans 14 residues. The CDR3 DNA sequence: TGCGCCAGCAGCCCCATCGGGGGGTCCTACGAGCAGTACTTC. Translation: CASSPIGGSYEQYF.

The chain is built from TRBV5-8 and TRBJ1-1; possible D gene TRBD1, 5 bases. The CDR3 runs 14 residues. V was cut by 3 bases and J by 4 bases, with 13 bases left in between. CDR1 and CDR2 (germline): SGHTS, YDEGEE. The DNA of the CDR3 is TGTGCCAGCAGCTCACTGTCCAGGGTCACTGAAGCTTTCTTT. Translation gives CASSSLSRVTEAFF.

V usage is TRBV4-1 and J usage is TRBJ2-5; 7 positions agree with TRBD1. Losses at the gene ends were 4 bases for V and 2 bases for J; bases not matched to a gene: 10. The V gene's germline CDR1 is MGHRA and CDR2 YSYEKL. The CDR3 totals 16 residues. The CDR3 bases are TGCGCCAGCAGCCCTTCAGGGGGAATACTTCAAGAGACCCAGTACTTC. Translation: CASSPSGGILQETQYF.

V gene TRBV5-1 combines with J gene TRBJ2-5; 13 bases align to TRBD2. The trim removed 4 bases at V and 3 bases at J, leaving 6 bases unmatched. The CDR3 contains 16 residues. Germline values: CDR1 SGHRS, CDR2 YFSETQ. The CDR3 DNA sequence: TGCGCCAGCAGCCCTATAGGGACTAGCGGGGAAGAGACCCAGTACTTC. This gives the protein CASSPIGTSGEETQYF. Using reference TRBV5-1 and TRBJ2-5 for the parts outside the CDR3, the full variable domain is KAGVTQTPRYLIKTRGQQVTLSCSPISGHRSVSWYQQTPGQGLQFLFEYFSETQRNKGNFPGRFSGRQFSNSRSEMNVSTLELGDSALYLCASSPIGTSGEETQYFGPGTRLLVL.

In nucleotides, the CDR3 is TGTGCCAGCGGCTCCGCCCAGCCCCAGCATTTT. Amino acids: CASGSAQPQHF. The V gene is TRBV27, the J gene TRBJ1-5, with D unclear. Trimming removed 8 bases from V and 7 bases from J, with 9 bases in between. The germline V gene encodes CDR1 MNHEY and CDR2 SMNVEV (reference sequence). The CDR3 spans 11 residues.

The V and J genes are TRBV7-2 and TRBJ1-5; 9 bases align to TRBD1. J was trimmed by 2 bases and V by 1 base; bases with no gene match: 0. Germline loops: CDR1 SGHTA, CDR2 FQGNSA. CDR3 length: 15 residues. The chain's CDR3 is CASSLGTGGNQPQHF. CDR3 DNA: TGTGCCAGCAGCTTAGGGACAGGGGGCAATCAGCCCCAGCATTTT.

On this clone: Distinct nucleotide sequences in the sample also encode this CDR3. The rearrangement links TRBV28 to TRBJ2-6; D gene uncertain. CDR3 length: 15 amino acids. CDR1 is MDHEN, CDR2 SYDVKM, per germline. The germline V and J ends were trimmed by 2 bases and 0 bases, with 5 bases remaining between them. The CDR3 nucleotides read TGTGCCAGCAGTTTAAGAGGCTCTGGGGCCAACGTCCTGACTTTC. Residues: CASSLRGSGANVLTF.

V and J are TRBV4-3 and TRBJ2-3; 9 nucleotides match TRBD2. The CDR3 sequence is 16 residues long. Trimming took 1 base from V and 1 from J; bases not matched to a gene: 3. Per germline, CDR1 LGHNA and CDR2 YSLEER. The CDR3 nucleotides are TGCGCCAGCAGCCAAGGACTAGCGGTGGGCACAGATACGCAGTATTTT. Amino acid sequence: CASSQGLAVGTDTQYF.

V and J are TRBV6-5 and TRBJ1-6; 7 nucleotides agree with TRBD1. This CDR3 has 15 amino acids. Germline V lookup: CDR1 MNHEY, CDR2 SVGAGI. The V segment lost 1 base and the J segment 7 bases; nucleotides outside the gene matches: 4. As DNA, the CDR3 is TGTGCCAGCAGTTACTTGATGACAGGGAATTCACCCCTCCACTTT. Its translation: CASSYLMTGNSPLHF.

The gene calls are TRBV2 and TRBJ2-1; no firm D call. Trimming removed 5 bases at V and 5 bases at J, with 10 bases between. The CDR3 totals 13 residues. Germline V lookup: CDR1 SNHLY, CDR2 FYNNEI. The CDR3 DNA follows: TGTGCCAGCAGTAGCAGTAGCCACAATGAGCAGTTCTTC. Translation gives CASSSSSHNEQFF.

On this clone itself: This sample includes further DNA sequences coding for the same CDR3. The V gene is TRBV29-1, the J gene TRBJ2-7; TRBD1 matches at 10 bases. Germline V gives CDR1 SQVTM, CDR2 ANQGSEA. The CDR3 extends over 13 amino acids. J was trimmed by 3 bases and V by 6 bases; bases with no gene match: 5. The CDR3 sequence: CSVRTGGGYEQYF. CDR3 sequence (DNA): TGCAGCGTCCGGACAGGGGGAGGCTACGAGCAGTACTTC.

This clone was counted a single time. V is TRBV28 and J is TRBJ2-7, with TRBD1 as a possible D gene (6 bases). Looked up from germline, CDR1 is MDHEN and CDR2 is SYDVKM. The CDR3 has 14 residues. Between the trimmed V and J ends, which lost 6 bases and 3 bases, there was a span of 15 bases. The CDR3 region has the DNA TGTGCCAGCAGCCCAGGGGTTTCGGGCTACGAGCAGTACTTC. As protein: CASSPGVSGYEQYF.

In its sample, this clone was seen a few times. In the same sample, other DNA sequences code for this CDR3. J is TRBJ2-5 and V is TRBV4-1, with TRBD1 as a possible D gene (6 bases). Germline CDR1 reads MGHRA; CDR2 reads YSYEKL. Trimming took 3 bases from V and 5 from J, leaving 13 bases between them. This CDR3 is 14 amino acids long. This CDR3 reads CASSQEQGRETQYF. CDR3 nucleotides: TGCGCCAGCAGCCAGGAACAGGGTCGGGAGACCCAGTACTTC.

V and J are TRBV5-5 and TRBJ1-6; no reliable D call. The V and J ends lost 7 bases and 5 bases respectively, with 13 bases between them. The CDR3 totals 14 residues. Looked up from germline, CDR1 is SGHKS and CDR2 is YYEKEE (reference sequence). DNA of the CDR3: TGTGCCAGCTCCGGAGGGTTCCATAATTCACCCCTCCACTTT. It specifies CASSGGFHNSPLHF.

The V and J genes are TRBV28 and TRBJ2-1; 11 bases agree with TRBD2. J gave up 0 bases and V 6 bases, and 4 bases lay outside the gene matches. Germline values: CDR1 MDHEN, CDR2 SYDVKM. This CDR3 has 16 amino acids. The CDR3 is CASRLAGDHSYNEQFF. DNA of the CDR3: TGTGCCAGCAGACTAGCGGGGGACCACTCCTACAATGAGCAGTTCTTC.